The rows below give T cell receptor beta chains drawn from one sample of a study of blood T cell repertoires in COVID-19. Assay used: immunoSEQ multiplex PCR; TCRdb lists only in-frame clones, some missing. The table shows roughly 220,000 clones, with 85% to 90% occurring only once. The specimen was PBMCs or T cells enriched from blood (not recorded which). The receptors stem from a woman aged 45-59 years with acute COVID-19. Each CDR3 is given without its conserved first and last residue.

TRBV5-1	TRBJ1-2	ASSPTPGQGDRYGYT
TRBV6-1	TRBJ2-3	ASSGHPGTSGDTDTQY
TRBV18	TRBJ2-2	ASSEILAGGSGELF
TRBV5-1	TRBJ2-1	ASVAGASYNEQF
TRBV5-6	TRBJ2-1	ASSIGSNEQF
TRBV5-1	TRBJ2-3	ASSFRLVGREDTQY
TRBV3-1/TRBV3-2	TRBJ1-1	ASSQEGLNTEAF
TRBV5-1	TRBJ2-5	ASSFPGEETQY
TRBV5-1	TRBJ1-2	ASSLGYKNYGYT
TRBV5-1	TRBJ2-7	ASSSRTGNYEQY
TRBV4-2	TRBJ1-2	ASSQDLGTTRGGYT
TRBV18	TRBJ1-5	ASSPSPYSNQPQH
TRBV11-2	TRBJ2-6	ASSLGSTSLGANVLT
TRBV7-2	TRBJ1-4	ASSSSPNEKLF
TRBV30	TRBJ2-7	AWGQGNEQY
TRBV27	TRBJ2-1	ASSTSRLAGGQYNEQF
TRBV30	TRBJ1-2	AWTTLQGGGYGYT
TRBV2	TRBJ2-2	ATGGLMVTGELF
TRBV6-5	TRBJ2-7	ASSYSSNYEQY
TRBV28	TRBJ2-1	ASRGTGGRSGRYNEQF
TRBV2	TRBJ2-7	ASRGLAGGDHEQY
TRBV5-8	TRBJ2-1	ASSQHRVGGYEQF
TRBV7-9	TRBJ2-2	ASSLAVRGTGELF
TRBV19	TRBJ1-1	ASSSAQGPNLEAF
TRBV16	TRBJ2-7	ASSQSIPGGRAAQY
TRBV7-2	TRBJ2-3	ASSSQFSTDTQY
TRBV10-3	TRBJ1-1	AISVPRGEAF
TRBV6-1	TRBJ1-2	ASSDRPGNRDYSGYT
TRBV18	TRBJ2-1	ASSPQTSGNEQF
TRBV9	TRBJ2-3	ASSPRTSRTDTQY
TRBV6-5	TRBJ2-7	ASSSEASGYEQY
TRBV5-1	TRBJ2-5	ASSPTGQGETQY
TRBV9	TRBJ2-2	ASSVGSPGELF
TRBV2	TRBJ2-5	ASSRGLAEETQY
TRBV27	TRBJ2-5	ASSLYLQETQY
TRBV6-5	TRBJ1-4	ATRGVGGSEKLF
TRBV7-9	TRBJ1-4	ASSSGAATNEKLF
TRBV7-2	TRBJ2-3	ASSSAGLGTTDTQY
TRBV5-4	TRBJ2-1	ASSAGQFAYNEQF
TRBV28	TRBJ1-1	ASSPWTGGTEAF
TRBV5-1	TRBJ1-5	ASSLLGGAQPQH
TRBV3-1/TRBV3-2	TRBJ2-3	ASSQGLAGADTQY
TRBV28	TRBJ1-2	ASRLGEAGYGYT
TRBV6-1	TRBJ2-7	ASSQGLGQY
TRBV29-1	TRBJ2-1	SVPRTGGSNEQF
TRBV18	TRBJ1-5	ASSPPGSGQVNQPQH
TRBV7-3	TRBJ2-1	ASSLVSTSPWNEQF
TRBV27	TRBJ1-4	ASSSHRATNEKLF
TRBV19	TRBJ1-2	ASSIVRTENYGYT
TRBV7-8	TRBJ2-7	ASSLGTSSYEQY
TRBV6-5	TRBJ1-2	ASSTRQGGLGGYT